The entry that follows covers one TCR beta chain sequence. What it binds is unknown. The study ran its PCR with 60 Vbeta and 13 Jbeta primers. Generated by immunoSEQ multiplex PCR, the TCRdb table keeps only in-frame clones and is missing some. The sample contains around 180,000 clones, around 80% of which appear only once. The CDR3 covers 15 residues. The V end was cut by 3 bases, the J end by 6 bases, with 17 bases between. CDR1 SGHTA and CDR2 FQGNSA come from the germline V gene. These data belong to a study of cytomegalovirus exposure and HLA in healthy donors. Study results and caveats: Certain sequence variants were highly shared and formed a cluster, and this cluster was likely a sequencing artifact. One variant, a missense change in DCLRE1C, was linked in a later analysis to TCR beta V- and J-gene trimming.

This TCR was sampled from a male donor in good health and CMV-seronegative. The sample taken for sequencing was PBMCs. The V gene is TRBV7-2, the J gene TRBJ1-2; tentative D call: TRBD1 (6 bases). The CDR3 reads CASSFNRVGGDGYTF. The CDR3 DNA reads as TGTGCCAGCAGCTTTAACAGGGTAGGCGGCGATGGCTACACCTTC.